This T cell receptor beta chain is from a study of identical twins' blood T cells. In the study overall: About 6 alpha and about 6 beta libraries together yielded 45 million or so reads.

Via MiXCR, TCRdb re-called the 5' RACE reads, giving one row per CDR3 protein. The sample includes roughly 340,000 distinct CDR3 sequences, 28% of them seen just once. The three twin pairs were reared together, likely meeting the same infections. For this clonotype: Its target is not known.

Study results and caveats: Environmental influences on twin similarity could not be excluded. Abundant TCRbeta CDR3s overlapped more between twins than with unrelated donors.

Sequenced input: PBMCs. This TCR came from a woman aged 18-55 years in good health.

In nucleotides, the CDR3 is TGCAGCGTGGGACAGATAAACACTGAAGCTTTCTTT. Encoded protein: CSVGQINTEAFF. This chain joins TRBV29-1 and TRBJ1-1; 7 positions agree with TRBD1. This CDR3 has 12 amino acids. Germline V gene sequence: CDR1 SQVTM, CDR2 ANQGSEA. The V segment lost 6 bases and the J segment 2 bases; nucleotides outside the gene matches: 3.